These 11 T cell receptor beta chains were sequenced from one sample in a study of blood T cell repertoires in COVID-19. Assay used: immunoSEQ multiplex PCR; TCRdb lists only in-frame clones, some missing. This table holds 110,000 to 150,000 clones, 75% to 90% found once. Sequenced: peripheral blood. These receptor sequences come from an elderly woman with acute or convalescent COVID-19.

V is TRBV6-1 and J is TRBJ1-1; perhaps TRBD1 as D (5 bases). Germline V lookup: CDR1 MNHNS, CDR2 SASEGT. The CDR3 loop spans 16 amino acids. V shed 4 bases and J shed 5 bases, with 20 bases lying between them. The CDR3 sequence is CASSVGISGALTEAFF. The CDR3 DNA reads TGTGCCAGCAGTGTGGGGATCAGCGGGGCCCTGACTGAAGCTTTCTTT.

The chain's CDR3 is CASSYDRENTEAFF. The CDR3 region has the DNA TGTGCCAGCAGCTACGACAGGGAGAACACTGAAGCTTTCTTT. The rearrangement uses TRBV7-3 and TRBJ1-1; TRBD1 matches at 7 bases. Germline V gene lookup returns CDR1 SGHTA and CDR2 FQGTGA. The CDR3 has 14 residues. Trimming took 4 bases from V and 1 from J; bases not matched to a gene: 3.

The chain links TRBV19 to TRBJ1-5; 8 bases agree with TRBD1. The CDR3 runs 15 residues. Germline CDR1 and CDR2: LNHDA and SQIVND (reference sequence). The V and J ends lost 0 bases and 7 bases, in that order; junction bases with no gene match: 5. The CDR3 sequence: CASSIDDRGRQPQHF. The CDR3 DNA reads TGTGCCAGTAGTATAGACGACAGGGGCAGACAGCCCCAGCATTTT.

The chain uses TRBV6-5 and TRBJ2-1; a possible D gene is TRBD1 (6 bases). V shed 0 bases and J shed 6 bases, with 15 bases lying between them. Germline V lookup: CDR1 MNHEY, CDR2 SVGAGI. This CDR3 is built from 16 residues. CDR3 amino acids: CASSYSNRAGSNEQFF. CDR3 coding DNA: TGTGCCAGCAGTTACTCAAACAGGGCCGGTAGCAATGAGCAGTTCTTC.

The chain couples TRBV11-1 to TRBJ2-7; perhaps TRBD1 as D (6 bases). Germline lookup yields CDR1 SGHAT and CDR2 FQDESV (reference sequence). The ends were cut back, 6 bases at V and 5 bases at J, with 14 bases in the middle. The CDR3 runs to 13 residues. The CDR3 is CASSSEGGDEQYF. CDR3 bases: TGTGCCAGCAGTAGCGAAGGGGGAGACGAGCAGTACTTC.

The CDR3 loop reads CASSPDRDEQYF. The CDR3, as DNA: TGTGCCAGCTCGCCAGACAGGGACGAGCAGTACTTC. V gene TRBV18 combines with J gene TRBJ2-7; 7 nucleotides agree with TRBD1. V gave up 6 bases and J gave up 5 bases; unmatched junction bases: 4. There are 12 residues in the CDR3. Germline CDR1 KGHSH, CDR2 LQKENI.

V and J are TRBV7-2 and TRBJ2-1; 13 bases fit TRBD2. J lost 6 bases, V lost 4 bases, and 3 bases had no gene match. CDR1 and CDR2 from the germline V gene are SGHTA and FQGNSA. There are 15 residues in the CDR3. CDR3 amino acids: CASSSGLAGSNEQFF. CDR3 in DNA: TGTGCCAGCAGCTCGGGACTAGCGGGGAGCAATGAGCAGTTCTTC.

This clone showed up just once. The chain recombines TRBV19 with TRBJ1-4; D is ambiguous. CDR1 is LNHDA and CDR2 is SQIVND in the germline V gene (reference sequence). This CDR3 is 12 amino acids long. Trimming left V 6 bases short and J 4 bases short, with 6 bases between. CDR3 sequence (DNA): TGTGCCAGTAGGCGGGGTAATGAAAAACTGTTTTTT. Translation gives CASRRGNEKLFF. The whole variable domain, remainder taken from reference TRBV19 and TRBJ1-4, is DGGITQSPKYLFRKEGQNVTLSCEQNLNHDAMYWYRQDPGQGLRLIYYSQIVNDFQKGDIAEGYSVSREKKESFPLTVTSAQKNPTAFYLCASRRGNEKLFFGSGTQLSVL.

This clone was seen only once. CDR3 amino acids: CSCGQGLYNEQFF. CDR3 coding DNA: TGCAGCTGTGGGCAGGGGCTTTACAATGAGCAGTTCTTC. The chain combines TRBV29-1 with TRBJ2-1; tentative D call: TRBD1 (6 bases). CDR3 size: 13 residues. V lost 8 bases, J lost 4 bases, and 15 bases lay in between. Looked up from germline, CDR1 is SQVTM and CDR2 is ANQGSEA.

The CDR3: CASSRPTGVNAEAFF. The CDR3, as DNA: TGTGCCAGCTCACGGCCGACAGGGGTTAACGCTGAAGCTTTCTTT. The V call is TRBV18, the J call TRBJ1-1; 8 nucleotides line up with TRBD1. The CDR3 spans 15 residues. Trimming cost V 4 bases and J 6 bases; bases outside gene matches: 10. Per germline, CDR1 KGHSH and CDR2 LQKENI.

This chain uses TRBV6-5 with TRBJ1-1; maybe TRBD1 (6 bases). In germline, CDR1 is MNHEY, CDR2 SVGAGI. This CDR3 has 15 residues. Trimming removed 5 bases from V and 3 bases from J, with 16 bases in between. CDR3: CASSPQGSGDTEAFF. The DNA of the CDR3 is TGTGCCAGCAGTCCACAGGGATCTGGGGACACTGAAGCTTTCTTT.